Described below is a single T cell receptor beta chain sequence and its context. Germline values: CDR1 LNHDA, CDR2 SQIVND (reference sequence). This CDR3 is 14 amino acids long. The V and J ends lost 3 bases and 9 bases respectively, with 15 bases between them. The sample belongs to a study of low-dose radiotherapy and immunotherapy resistance in tumors. TRAV- and TRBV-specific primers primed first-strand cDNA, covering alpha and beta chains. The TCRs were subjected to amplification over about 19 PCR cycles employing a constant-region primer in conjunction with a V-primer adapter. Via MiXCR, TCRdb re-called the reads, giving one row per CDR3 protein. The table lists about 6,800 distinct CDR3 sequences, 70% to 85% of them singletons.

The TCR sequence derives from a human donor with advanced metastatic prostate, ovarian, gallbladder or colorectal cancer (not recorded which). This table probably holds off-target reads from a library built for another chain. This chain links TRBV19 with TRBJ2-1; the D gene could be TRBD1 or TRBD2 (5 bases each). CDR3 residues: CASSMGPGRAEQFF. In nucleotides, the CDR3 is TGTGCCAGTAGTATGGGACCGGGACGGGCTGAGCAGTTCTTC.